Described below is a single T cell receptor (beta chain) sequence and its context. It has no known antigen specificity. Base quality data are lacking; no much larger clone is found one base away. The CDR3 spans 15 residues, from the cysteine through the phenylalanine. CDR3 DNA only is kept here, 45 bases in frame from base 1. The germline V gene yields MNHEY for CDR1 and SVGAGI for CDR2. Trimming costs V 6 bases and J 2 bases, and their ends lie 14 bases apart. This sample stems from a study of blood T cells in healthy people across ages (dated by TCRdb to the mid-2010s). For the study in its entirety: In model experiments, roughly one uniquely barcoded TCR beta cDNA molecule per two T cells was captured by template switching. The study measured age-related changes in TCR beta repertoire diversity using deep sequencing normalized with unique cDNA molecular identifiers. Four age groups were formed from the donors: young (average 16 years), middle-aged (approximately 40), aged (roughly 56) and long-lived (more than 75). Donors of different ages were randomly distributed across sequencing lanes to avoid experimental bias. For two donors (one aged 18 to 29 and one aged 80 or older), the study analyzed two additional independent replicas of 1 million unique cDNA reads from the same blood draw.

The library was produced with 5' RACE. Instrument used: Illumina HiSeq 2500. A second PCR of roughly 7 to 11 cycles was performed with a sample-barcoded 5' primer and a J-beta primer mix. A template-switch 5' adaptor carrying 12 random nucleotides introduced a unique molecular identifier onto each TCR beta cDNA molecule. Each sample yielded at least 2.5 million CDR3-containing paired-end reads. All of the RNA was converted into first-strand cDNA using the Mint cDNA synthesis kit, with a TRBC-specific oligonucleotide serving as the primer. Following uracil-DNA glycosylase treatment, all cDNA underwent a first 18-cycle PCR with the universal primers M1SS and BC2_uni_R. Per the authors' processing: Each sample was normalized by randomly selecting 1 million high-quality reads, each carrying a distinct molecular identifier. Reads sharing molecular identifiers were discarded rather than binned into consensus sequences. CDR3 identification, clonotype clustering and error correction used MiTCR with a Q25 quality threshold and the strictest error-elimination algorithm. A nonparametric unseen species model with Euler transformation was used to estimate a lower bound on total TCR beta diversity. Using fastp at Q25 and MiXCR, TCRdb reprocessed the public reads and kept productive beta chains. Every CDR3 protein is listed once, alongside the most common genes and DNA of its rows. What appears here as the V and J calls and clone size reflects TCRdb's work, not the paper's. The sample table shows around 1,700,000 distinct CDR3 sequences, and 25% to 30% are seen once. The biggest ten clones account for around 7.7% of the sample.

Study-wide conclusions, independent of this receptor: The CMV infection status of donors was not known, potentially confounding age-related changes in expanded clonotypes. Estimates of total diversity based on one million sequenced T cells were regarded as lower bounds and as underestimates. Bulk unsorted PBMC profiling prevented conclusive comparison of naive and antigen-experienced compartments. Observed TCR beta diversity per million T cells fell roughly linearly with age, and a significant reduction was already apparent by age around 40. The percentage of naive T cells measured by flow cytometry correlated strongly with observed TCR beta diversity. Compared with the aged group, the long-lived group had more naive CD4+ T cells, fewer expanded clones and increased TCR diversity, suggesting age selection.

The donors were 40 or so Caucasian individuals from Russia, aged roughly 6 to 90 years, who were systemically healthy. About 9.8 milliliters of peripheral blood were drawn from each donor into EDTA-treated Vacutainer tubes. Ficoll-Paque density-gradient centrifugation was used to isolate PBMCs, with at least 6 million per sample. Total RNA, at least 5 micrograms per sample, was extracted from PBMCs with Trizol reagent. Naive CD45RAhigh/CD27high T cell percentages were measured by flow cytometry on a PBMC aliquot from every donor. Sequenced input: blood. The source is a woman aged 30 to 39 in good health. This sequence uses TRBV6-5 and TRBJ1-5; matching of 6 bases hints at TRBD1 as the D gene. The DNA sequence is TGTGCCAGCAGCTCTAACGGACAGTGCAATCAGCCCCAGCATTTT. Translation gives CASSSNGQCNQPQHF.